Below, 21 T cell receptor beta chains from the same sample are listed, as sequenced in a study of T cells expressing NK-cell markers (dated by TCRdb to about 2020). Library preparation used 5' RACE. The reads were generated on an Illumina HiSeq 2000. TCRdb reprocessed the reads and provides one entry for every CDR3 protein sequence; no DNA is given. For this sample, the table gives around 380,000 distinct CDR3 sequences. The top ten constitute over 8.5% of the sample. Sequenced material: blood T cells: a sorted CD56 or NKG2C T cell subset, CD4+ or CD8+ T cells, or bulk PBMC T cells (not recorded which). Receptors were obtained from a woman aged 50 to 60 in good health. Donor details come from another sample of the same person, matched by shared clones.

V and J are TRBV5-5 and TRBJ2-2; no DNA is available, so the TRBD1 call from TCRdb remains unchecked. Germline V gives CDR1 SGHKS, CDR2 YYEKEE (reference sequence). This CDR3 is built from 13 residues. The chain's CDR3 is CASSLQGPGELFF.

The V and J genes are TRBV3-1 and TRBJ1-3; TCRdb designates TRBD1, a call that cannot be tested without DNA. Germline loops: CDR1 LGHDT, CDR2 YNNKEL (reference sequence). The CDR3 totals 15 residues. Here the CDR3 reads CASSQLLTGGNTIYF.

The chain recombines TRBV12-3 or TRBV12-4 with TRBJ1-5. This CDR3 contains 12 residues. The CDR3 region is CASRERATPQHF.

The rearrangement joins TRBV4-2 to TRBJ2-4; absent DNA, TCRdb's TRBD2 call cannot be checked. From germline, CDR1 is LGHNA and CDR2 YNFKEQ. The CDR3 spans 16 residues. The CDR3 here is CASSQDSGGDGNIQYF.

The rearrangement joins TRBV12-3 or TRBV12-4 to TRBJ2-1; the D call from TCRdb, TRBD2, cannot be confirmed without DNA. The CDR3 length is 15 residues. Here the CDR3 reads CASRGGEVPGYEQFF.

This chain joins TRBV6-2 or TRBV6-3 and TRBJ1-5; TCRdb proposes TRBD1, but this gene call is untestable without DNA. The CDR3 runs 15 residues. Germline V gene data show CDR1 as MNHEY and CDR2 as SVGEGT. The CDR3 sequence is CASSFSGGKDQPQHF.

The V gene is TRBV5-6, the J gene TRBJ2-4; TCRdb indicates TRBD1, and absent DNA this call remains unverified. Germline CDR1 SGHDT, CDR2 YYEEEE. This CDR3 is 16 amino acids long. CDR3 amino acids: CASSGRDSPVKNIQYF.

This chain connects TRBV12-3 or TRBV12-4 to TRBJ2-1; the TRBD2 assignment by TCRdb is unverifiable without DNA. This CDR3 has 12 residues. The CDR3 sequence: CASTGPSNEQFF.

The chain carries TRBV7-3 and TRBJ1-3; the TCRdb D gene call, TRBD1, has no DNA to confirm it. The CDR3 runs 16 residues. The germline V gene has CDR1 SGHTA and CDR2 FQGTGA. CDR3 protein: CASSLTGASSGNTIYF.

This rearrangement joins TRBV29-1 to TRBJ1-5; with no DNA, the TCRdb D assignment of TRBD1 cannot be verified. Germline V gives CDR1 SQVTM, CDR2 ANQGSEA. The CDR3 contains 16 residues. CDR3 amino acids: CSVVGVGAGGNQPQHF.

This rearrangement joins TRBV4-1 to TRBJ1-1. This CDR3 is 16 amino acids long. Germline CDR1 MGHRA, CDR2 YSYEKL. This CDR3 reads CASSQVNLGFNTEAFF.

The chain is built from TRBV12-3 or TRBV12-4 and TRBJ1-5. This CDR3 contains 16 residues. The CDR3: CASSLGRARVNQPQHF.

V and J are TRBV29-1 and TRBJ2-3; the TRBD1 assignment by TCRdb is unverifiable without DNA. Germline V lookup: CDR1 SQVTM, CDR2 ANQGSEA. This CDR3 spans 16 amino acids. The CDR3 here is CSVEEIPGQGADTQYF.

The chain joins TRBV10-3 to TRBJ2-3; TCRdb designates TRBD2, a call that cannot be tested without DNA. Per the germline V gene, CDR1 is ENHRY and CDR2 is SYGVKD. The CDR3 runs 17 residues. This CDR3 is CAISESRASGMTDTQYF.

The chain has TRBV29-1 and TRBJ2-1; no DNA is available, so the TRBD2 call from TCRdb remains unchecked. Germline V lookup: CDR1 SQVTM, CDR2 ANQGSEA. This CDR3 has 13 amino acids. CDR3 region: CSSYSGGRNEQFF.

The chain links TRBV19 to TRBJ2-2; TCRdb designates TRBD1, a call that cannot be tested without DNA. The CDR3 totals 16 residues. Germline-derived CDR1 and CDR2 are LNHDA and SQIVND (reference sequence). The CDR3 loop reads CASRISGTGPRGELFF.

The chain links TRBV7-2 to TRBJ2-3. This CDR3 has 13 amino acids. From germline, CDR1 is SGHTA and CDR2 FQGNSA. The CDR3 loop reads CASSLVVTATQYF.

V gene TRBV11-2 combines with J gene TRBJ2-3; TCRdb designates TRBD2, a call that cannot be tested without DNA. Germline CDR1 reads SGHAT; CDR2 reads FQNNGV. The CDR3 is 21 amino acids. This CDR3 reads CASSAGQLRDYFLSYTDTQYF.

This sequence joins TRBV9 and TRBJ2-7; lacking DNA, the TRBD1 call made by TCRdb goes unchecked. CDR3 length: 13 residues. Per the germline V gene, CDR1 is SGDLS and CDR2 is YYNGEE. The CDR3 loop is CASGPAGEFEQYF.

The rearrangement uses TRBV12-3 or TRBV12-4 and TRBJ1-3. The CDR3 contains 12 residues. CDR3: CASSVHGNTIYF.

V is TRBV4-1 and J is TRBJ1-4. Per the germline V gene, CDR1 is MGHRA and CDR2 is YSYEKL. This CDR3 region has 14 residues. The CDR3: CASSLTRTNEKLFF.